These T cell receptor beta chains were read from a single sample in a study of cytomegalovirus exposure and HLA in healthy donors. Only in-frame clones appear in the TCRdb table, and some are missing; sequencing was by immunoSEQ multiplex PCR. The listing contains 130,000 or so clones. Sequencing was carried out using PBMCs. These TCRs come from a woman aged 60-75 years in good health and CMV-seronegative. The CDR3 runs from the conserved cysteine through the conserved F or W. D genes are given only for firm matches.

v_gene,j_gene,d_gene,CDR3aa,CDR3nt
TRBV10-3,TRBJ1-4,.,CAISESPGRDEKLFF,TGTGCCATCAGTGAGTCCCCGGGGAGGGATGAAAAACTGTTTTTT
TRBV18,TRBJ2-4,.,CASSPRGGGSAKNIQYF,TGTGCCAGCTCACCACGGGGTGGGGGCTCGGCCAAAAACATTCAGTACTTC
TRBV19,TRBJ1-5,.,CASIPGSNQPQHF,TGTGCCAGTATCCCAGGGAGCAATCAGCCCCAGCATTTT
TRBV27,TRBJ1-1,.,CASSLSKRGKDTEAFF,TGTGCCAGCAGTTTATCAAAGAGGGGGAAGGACACTGAAGCTTTCTTT
TRBV28,TRBJ1-5,TRBD1,CASSWGQGARQPQHF,TGTGCCAGCAGTTGGGGACAGGGGGCAAGGCAGCCCCAGCATTTT
TRBV5-1,TRBJ1-2,TRBD1,CASSPETGVGYTF,TGCGCCAGCAGCCCGGAAACAGGGGTTGGCTACACCTTC
TRBV28,TRBJ1-4,.,CASSLTGNDEKLFF,TGTGCCAGCAGTTTAACAGGGAACGATGAAAAACTGTTTTTT
TRBV7-8,TRBJ2-7,TRBD2,CASSPRTSGGAYEQYF,TGTGCCAGCAGCCCCAGGACTAGCGGGGGGGCGTACGAGCAGTACTTC
TRBV5-1,TRBJ1-1,.,CASSWDTLNTEAFF,TGCGCCAGCAGCTGGGACACCTTGAACACTGAAGCTTTCTTT
TRBV6-6,TRBJ1-1,.,CASSYRDTEAFF,TGTGCCAGCAGTTACCGGGACACTGAAGCTTTCTTT
TRBV5-3,TRBJ1-1,.,CARSPRQRRNTEAFF,TGTGCCAGAAGCCCCCGACAGAGAAGGAACACTGAAGCTTTCTTT
TRBV5-1,TRBJ2-3,.,CASSPGHGADTQYF,TGCGCCAGCAGCCCAGGGCATGGGGCAGATACGCAGTATTTT
TRBV5-1,TRBJ2-7,.,CASSLTAPLEQYF,TGCGCTAGCAGCTTGACAGCTCCTCTCGAGCAGTACTTC
TRBV5-1,TRBJ2-2,.,CASGGGTGRNTGELFF,TGCGCCAGCGGGGGGGGGACAGGTCGGAACACCGGGGAGCTGTTTTTT
TRBV28,TRBJ2-7,.,CASSSQGGGQYEQYF,TGTGCCAGCAGTTCACAGGGAGGGGGGCAATACGAGCAGTACTTC
TRBV7-9,TRBJ2-2,TRBD2,CASSFLDGRGAGELFF,TGTGCCAGCAGCTTCCTAGACGGGAGGGGCGCCGGGGAGCTGTTTTTT
TRBV2,TRBJ2-1,.,CASSGRGNRYNEQFF,TGTGCCAGCAGTGGCCGGGGGAACAGGTACAATGAGCAGTTCTTC
TRBV4-2,TRBJ1-3,TRBD1,CASSQEPPWTGRRHGVGNTIYF,TGTGCCAGCAGCCAAGAGCCCCCTTGGACAGGCAGGCGCCACGGAGTGGGAAACACCATATATTTT
TRBV10-2,TRBJ1-2,.,CASSESHRVIHRGYTF,TGCGCCAGCAGTGAGTCTCACAGGGTTATTCATAGAGGCTACACCTTC
TRBV4-1,TRBJ2-7,.,CASSQEGAAGIYEQYF,TGCGCCAGCAGCCAAGAAGGAGCAGCGGGTATCTACGAGCAGTACTTC
TRBV28,TRBJ2-1,TRBD1,CATRDEGARNEQFF,TGTGCCACCCGCGATGAGGGGGCGAGGAATGAGCAGTTCTTC
TRBV28,TRBJ1-6,TRBD1,CASSGTGASSYNSPLHF,TGTGCCAGCAGCGGGACAGGGGCTTCCTCCTATAATTCACCCCTCCACTTT
TRBV28,TRBJ1-1,.,CASSQVEGTEAFF,TGTGCCAGCAGCCAGGTGGAGGGGACTGAAGCTTTCTTT
TRBV6-5,TRBJ2-7,TRBD2,CASSYHRGGPGEQYF,TGTGCCAGCAGTTATCACCGCGGGGGGCCAGGGGAGCAGTACTTC
TRBV27,TRBJ1-2,.,CASSLSPGANYGYTF,TGTGCCAGCAGTCTCTCTCCCGGGGCTAACTATGGCTACACCTTC
TRBV4-2,TRBJ2-2,TRBD1,CASSQGTGFGELFF,TGTGCCAGCAGCCAAGGGACAGGGTTCGGGGAGCTGTTTTTT
TRBV2,TRBJ1-1,.,CASSAQGSTAFF,TGTGCCAGCAGCGCTCAGGGGTCGACGGCTTTCTTT
TRBV5-4,TRBJ1-3,TRBD1,CASSRDRSSGNTIYF,TGTGCCAGCAGCCGGGACAGAAGCTCTGGAAACACCATATATTTT
TRBV7-3,TRBJ2-2,.,CASSLNSVQEAGELFF,TGTGCCAGCAGCTTAAACAGTGTCCAGGAAGCCGGGGAGCTGTTTTTT
TRBV30,TRBJ1-1,.,CAWIPSFGEAFF,TGTGCCTGGATTCCCTCTTTCGGTGAAGCTTTCTTT
TRBV28,TRBJ2-1,.,CASSLRVREQFF,TGTGCCAGCAGTTTGAGGGTTCGTGAGCAGTTCTTC
TRBV2,TRBJ1-5,.,CASSEEGGVNQPQHF,TGTGCCAGCAGCGAAGAGGGAGGGGTAAATCAGCCCCAGCATTTT
TRBV7-5,TRBJ2-3,.,CARSLGGADTQYF,TGTGCCAGAAGCTTAGGGGGGGCAGATACGCAGTATTTT
TRBV19,TRBJ1-2,.,CASNYGLYGYTF,TGTGCCAGTAATTACGGTCTCTATGGCTACACCTTC
TRBV6-5,TRBJ2-7,.,CASSPTGTGDEQYF,TGTGCCAGCAGCCCGACAGGGACTGGCGACGAGCAGTACTTC